Presented here are 31 T cell receptor beta chains from one specimen sequenced in a study of T cell changes during pregnancy in multiple sclerosis (dated by TCRdb to the late 2010s). The library was built by means of the immunoSEQ multiplex PCR assay. Drawn from immuneACCESS, this table holds only the in-frame rearrangements with V and J called that TCRdb kept. Clones are partly lost; checked studies trace under half to an unresolved V gene and leave the rest unexplained. The sample table lists about 51,000 clones, 85% to 95% of them with a count of one. Approximately 1.9% of the sample belongs to the ten largest clones. The specimen comprised peripheral blood, sampled in the second trimester of pregnancy. Every receptor here comes from a female donor with multiple sclerosis, enrolled in a pregnancy study.

This sequence joins TRBV28 and TRBJ2-7; D is uncertain. Trimming left V 5 bases short and J 2 bases short, with 13 bases between. The CDR3 runs to 14 residues. Germline CDR1 MDHEN, CDR2 SYDVKM. CDR3 sequence: CASSAFSITYEQYF. CDR3 bases: TGTGCCAGCAGTGCTTTTTCTATAACCTACGAGCAGTACTTC.

The rearrangement links TRBV29-1 to TRBJ2-3, with 11 bases aligning to TRBD1. The germline V gene encodes CDR1 SQVTM and CDR2 ANQGSEA. J lost 2 bases, V lost 5 bases, and 3 bases had no gene match. There are 14 residues in the CDR3. The CDR3 protein is CSVRDRGYTDTQYF. The CDR3 nucleotides are TGCAGCGTTCGGGACAGGGGGTACACAGATACGCAGTATTTT.

The sample holds a few counts of this clone. The genes are TRBV28 and TRBJ1-1, with D maybe TRBD1 (5 bases). The germline V gene has CDR1 MDHEN and CDR2 SYDVKM. V gave up 3 bases and J gave up 2 bases, with 10 bases separating them. This CDR3 region has 14 residues. CDR3 residues: CASSFRTHNTEAFF. The CDR3 DNA reads as TGTGCCAGCAGTTTTAGGACACATAACACTGAAGCTTTCTTT.

The chain combines TRBV7-2 with TRBJ2-6; D gene uncertain. Germline V gene sequence: CDR1 SGHTA, CDR2 FQGNSA. The CDR3 runs to 17 residues. The ends were cut back, 5 bases at V and 4 bases at J, with 18 bases in the middle. The CDR3 DNA sequence: TGTGCCAGCAGCCCCCAAATAGCAGTCTCCGGGGCCAACGTCCTGACTTTC. This sequence encodes CASSPQIAVSGANVLTF. Supplemented by reference TRBV7-2 and TRBJ2-6, the full variable domain reads GAGVSQSPSNKVTEKGKDVELRCDPISGHTALYWYRQSLGQGLEFLIYFQGNSAPDKSGLPSDRFSAERTGGSVSTLTIQRTQQEDSAVYLCASSPQIAVSGANVLTFGAGSRLTVL.

The chain uses TRBV5-4 and TRBJ2-5, with TRBD2 matching over 12 bases. Germline CDR1 reads SGHNT; CDR2 reads YYREEE (reference sequence). The CDR3 loop spans 16 amino acids. J lost 2 bases, V lost 4 bases, and 6 bases had no gene match. CDR3 DNA: TGTGCCAGCAGCCGAAGACTAGCGGGGGCTCAAGAGACCCAGTACTTC. It translates to CASSRRLAGAQETQYF.

This chain connects TRBV4-1 to TRBJ1-1, with D unresolved. The V end lost 1 base, the J end lost 7 bases, and 7 bases lay between the germline ends. The CDR3 is made up of 12 amino acids. Per the germline V gene, CDR1 is MGHRA and CDR2 is YSYEKL. The CDR3 DNA sequence: TGCGCCAGCAGCCAAGGTACAGATGAAGCTTTCTTT. It specifies CASSQGTDEAFF.

The chain carries TRBV18 and TRBJ2-2; 8 bases agree with TRBD2. V shed 1 base, J shed 6 bases, and the junction held 10 bases outside the gene matches. The germline V gene encodes CDR1 KGHSH and CDR2 LQKENI. The CDR3 loop spans 17 amino acids. As DNA, the CDR3 is TGTGCCAGCTCACCACTAGGCCAGCGGGAGATCGCCGGGGAGCTGTTTTTT. It encodes CASSPLGQREIAGELFF.

The chain is built from TRBV30 and TRBJ1-1; D is unclear. Trimming took 2 bases from V and 3 from J, leaving 7 bases between them. Per the germline V gene, CDR1 is GTSNPN and CDR2 is SVGIG (reference sequence). The CDR3 consists of 12 residues. The CDR3 DNA reads as TGTGCCTGGAGTCCCCCCTACACTGAAGCTTTCTTT. Residues: CAWSPPYTEAFF.

V usage is TRBV6-5 and J usage is TRBJ2-7; 10 bases match TRBD1. The CDR3 extends over 14 amino acids. V lost 5 bases, J lost 4 bases, and 5 bases stayed unmatched. Per germline, CDR1 MNHEY and CDR2 SVGAGI. The CDR3 sequence is CASSRTGGWYEQYF. For the CDR3, the DNA is TGTGCCAGCAGTCGGACAGGGGGATGGTACGAGCAGTACTTC.

The chain joins TRBV4-1 to TRBJ1-4; a weak D match, TRBD1 (6 bases). The CDR3 is 15 amino acids. The V end lost 3 bases, the J end lost 4 bases, and 12 bases lay between the germline ends. Germline V gene lookup returns CDR1 MGHRA and CDR2 YSYEKL. CDR3 nucleotide sequence: TGCGCCAGCAGCCACAGACAGGAGTTTAATGAAAAACTGTTTTTT. Protein product: CASSHRQEFNEKLFF.

The chain links TRBV28 to TRBJ2-1, with a weak D call TRBD1 (6 bases). The CDR3 extends over 16 amino acids. V lost 4 bases and J 2 bases, leaving 15 bases between the germline ends. From germline, CDR1 is MDHEN and CDR2 SYDVKM. The CDR3 DNA reads as TGTGCCAGCAGTTCCGTCGACAGGTCTCCCTACAATGAGCAGTTCTTC. As protein: CASSSVDRSPYNEQFF.

V gene TRBV11-3 combines with J gene TRBJ2-1; 8 nucleotides agree with TRBD2. Germline V gene sequence: CDR1 SGHNT, CDR2 YENEEA. J lost 10 bases, V lost 3 bases, and 11 bases had no gene match. This CDR3 is 15 amino acids long. This CDR3 is CASSFTGSREGEQFF. In DNA, the CDR3 is TGTGCCAGCAGCTTTACCGGCTCCCGGGAGGGGGAGCAGTTCTTC.

The chain carries TRBV11-2 and TRBJ2-1, with TRBD2 identical over 8 bases. V lost 5 bases, J lost 7 bases, and 19 bases stayed unmatched. This CDR3 comprises 18 residues. Germline V gives CDR1 SGHAT, CDR2 FQNNGV. CDR3 region: CASSETPFRLAGWNEQFF. The CDR3, as DNA: TGTGCCAGCAGCGAAACCCCTTTTCGGCTAGCGGGTTGGAATGAGCAGTTCTTC.

CDR3 in amino acids: CASRLSLWAATNEKLFF. CDR3 in DNA: TGTGCAAGTCGCTTAAGTCTTTGGGCCGCAACTAATGAAAAACTGTTTTTT. This rearrangement joins TRBV12-2 to TRBJ1-4; TRBD1 is taken as the D call from the table, unchecked against the DNA. TRBV12-2 is a pseudogene. The CDR3 extends over 17 amino acids.

The V call is TRBV15, the J call TRBJ2-7, with D possibly TRBD1 on 5 matching bases. The CDR3 totals 15 residues. V was clipped by 2 bases and J by 2 bases, with 13 bases between them. Germline lookup yields CDR1 LNHNV and CDR2 YYDKDF (reference sequence). The CDR3 sequence is CATSRSDRNPYEQYF. The CDR3 DNA reads TGTGCCACCAGCAGATCTGACAGAAATCCCTACGAGCAGTACTTC.

This clone was seen a single time. The rearrangement uses TRBV7-9 and TRBJ2-1; the match to TRBD2 covers 9 bases. Germline trimming cut 6 bases from V and 2 bases from J; bases unmatched to any gene: 5. CDR1 SEHNR and CDR2 FQNEAQ come from the germline V gene (reference sequence). The CDR3 is made up of 15 amino acids. The chain's CDR3 is CASRRSGGTYNEQFF. CDR3 nucleotides: TGTGCCAGCAGACGTAGCGGGGGCACCTACAATGAGCAGTTCTTC.

This sequence joins TRBV6-5 and TRBJ2-7, with 8 bases aligning to TRBD2. The CDR3 covers 16 residues. V gave up 4 bases and J gave up 0 bases; unmatched junction bases: 8. Germline V gene sequence: CDR1 MNHEY, CDR2 SVGAGI. The CDR3 bases are TGTGCCAGCAGTTCCGCGGTCGGGACTAGCTCCTACGAGCAGTACTTC. Translated: CASSSAVGTSSYEQYF.

V and J are TRBV7-2 and TRBJ1-5, with 9 bases fitting TRBD1. CDR3 length: 15 residues. Germline CDR1 is SGHTA and CDR2 is FQGNSA. V lost 5 bases and J lost 7; bases outside the gene matches: 9. CDR3 bases: TGTGCCAGCAGCCTGACACAGGGGGCTGGGCAGCCCCAGCATTTT. The encoded protein is CASSLTQGAGQPQHF.

This rearrangement joins TRBV7-9 to TRBJ2-3; D is undetermined. The CDR3 length is 12 residues. Trimming took off 5 bases at V and 2 bases at J, with 5 bases between the two ends. Germline loops: CDR1 SEHNR, CDR2 FQNEAQ (reference sequence). The CDR3 here is CASSPYTDTQYF. The CDR3 DNA reads as TGTGCCAGCAGCCCTTACACAGATACGCAGTATTTT.

This rearrangement joins TRBV27 to TRBJ2-1; D is possibly TRBD1 (5 bases). The CDR3 sequence is 12 residues long. The germline V and J ends were trimmed by 6 bases and 4 bases, with 7 bases remaining between them. CDR1 is MNHEY and CDR2 is SMNVEV in the germline V gene (reference sequence). The CDR3 bases are TGTGCCAGCAGCCGACAGTACAATGAGCAGTTCTTC. As protein: CASSRQYNEQFF.

The rearrangement joins TRBV29-1 to TRBJ1-2, with D possibly TRBD1 on 6 matching bases. Germline values: CDR1 SQVTM, CDR2 ANQGSEA. The ends were cut back, 5 bases at V and 7 bases at J, with 20 bases in the middle. This CDR3 has 14 residues. The CDR3 loop is CSVSGSGQPPGYTF. The CDR3 nucleotides read TGCAGCGTTTCCGGGTCGGGACAACCTCCTGGCTACACCTTC.

The chain combines TRBV5-4 with TRBJ1-1; 8 bases match TRBD1. The CDR3 runs 14 residues. V gave up 4 bases and J gave up 4 bases; unmatched junction bases: 6. Germline V gene data show CDR1 as SGHNT and CDR2 as YYREEE (reference sequence). The CDR3 loop is CASSGRGLGTEAFF. In nucleotides, the CDR3 is TGTGCCAGCAGCGGCAGGGGGCTCGGCACTGAAGCTTTCTTT.

This clone was counted a single time. Here the CDR3 DNA reads TGTGCCAGCAGCGGTGGGCGCAGGGGGCTTTTTGGAAACACCATATATTTT. Translating it yields CASSGGRRGLFGNTIYF. This rearrangement joins TRBV21-1 to TRBJ1-3; TRBD1, the table's D call, was not compared with the DNA. TRBV21-1 is a listed pseudogene. The CDR3 runs to 17 residues.

CDR3 region: CATSRRDRGTGYTF. The CDR3 DNA sequence: TGTGCCACCAGCAGAAGGGACAGGGGCACTGGCTACACCTTC. The chain joins TRBV15 to TRBJ1-2, with TRBD1 matching 10 bases. The CDR3 covers 14 residues. V shed 2 bases, J shed 7 bases, and the junction held 4 bases outside the gene matches. CDR1 is LNHNV, CDR2 YYDKDF, per germline (reference sequence). Together with reference TRBV15 and TRBJ1-2, the CDR3 gives the full variable domain: DAMVIQNPRYQVTQFGKPVTLSCSQTLNHNVMYWYQQKSSQAPKLLFHYYDKDFNNEADTPDNFQSRRPNTSFCFLDIRSPGLGDTAMYLCATSRRDRGTGYTFGSGTRLTVV.

V and J are TRBV4-2 and TRBJ2-4, with D perhaps TRBD1 (5 bases). V was cut by 4 bases and J by 0 bases, with 16 bases left in between. The CDR3 covers 17 residues. In germline, CDR1 is LGHNA, CDR2 YNFKEQ. CDR3 residues: CASSPSQTDLAKNIQYF. The CDR3 DNA sequence: TGTGCCAGCAGCCCCTCACAGACAGATCTAGCCAAAAACATTCAGTACTTC.

A single count supports this clone. The V call is TRBV6-5, the J call TRBJ2-1; 9 bases map to TRBD1. Germline assignment: CDR1 MNHEY and CDR2 SVGAGI. Losses at the gene ends were 6 bases for V and 2 bases for J; bases not matched to a gene: 5. This CDR3 is built from 15 residues. In DNA, the CDR3 is TGTGCCAGCAGCGCCGACAGGGGGACCTACAATGAGCAGTTCTTC. Encoded protein: CASSADRGTYNEQFF.

A note on this clone: At one of its ends the junction is not consistent with the germline gene, which may arise from a read error. Other DNA sequences of this sample code for an identical CDR3. V gene TRBV5-7 combines with J gene TRBJ2-7; TRBD1 agrees at 8 bases. TRBV5-7 is labeled an ORF, and its function is uncertain. This CDR3 has 16 residues. The CDR3 is CASSLGQGATPYEQYF. In DNA form, the CDR3 reads TGTGCCAGCAGCTTGGGTCAGGGGGCGACCCCCTACGAGCAGTATTTC.

This clone was recorded only once. This sequence joins TRBV11-3 and TRBJ2-1, with 7 bases lining up with TRBD1. The CDR3 is 15 residues long. Looked up from germline, CDR1 is SGHNT and CDR2 is YENEEA. V trimming: 2 bases; J trimming: 6 bases; junction bases outside the gene matches: 7. CDR3 nucleotides: TGTGCCAGCAGCTTACCGGGACAGAATTTCAATGAGCAGTTCTTC. It translates to CASSLPGQNFNEQFF.

This chain connects TRBV5-5 to TRBJ2-2; 8 bases match TRBD2. Germline V gives CDR1 SGHKS, CDR2 YYEKEE (reference sequence). J was trimmed by 4 bases and V by 2 bases; bases with no gene match: 7. The CDR3 spans 16 residues. The DNA for the CDR3 is TGTGCCAGCAGCTTAACTAGCGGCCTACCCACCGGGGAGCTGTTTTTT. It codes for CASSLTSGLPTGELFF. Supplemented by reference TRBV5-5 and TRBJ2-2, the full variable domain reads DAGVTQSPTHLIKTRGQQVTLRCSPISGHKSVSWYQQVLGQGPQFIFQYYEKEERGRGNFPDRFSARQFPNYSSELNVNALLLGDSALYLCASSLTSGLPTGELFFGEGSRLTVL.

This clone has more than one count but fewer than ten. The chain combines TRBV19 with TRBJ1-1; D gene unclear. The V and J ends lost 5 bases and 0 bases respectively, with 10 bases between them. Germline V CDR1 and CDR2: LNHDA, SQIVND (reference sequence). The CDR3 spans 14 residues. The CDR3 spells CASSVPQMNTEAFF. The DNA of the CDR3 is TGTGCCAGTAGTGTACCACAGATGAACACTGAAGCTTTCTTT. The variable domain in full, completed from reference TRBV19 and TRBJ1-1, reads DGGITQSPKYLFRKEGQNVTLSCEQNLNHDAMYWYRQDPGQGLRLIYYSQIVNDFQKGDIAEGYSVSREKKESFPLTVTSAQKNPTAFYLCASSVPQMNTEAFFGQGTRLTVV.

The CDR3 reads CASSFAGGRGEQFF. CDR3 bases: TGTGCCAGCAGCTTCGCGGGAGGGCGCGGTGAGCAGTTCTTC. The V gene is TRBV7-9, the J gene TRBJ2-1, with 9 bases aligning to TRBD2. The V gene's germline CDR1 is SEHNR and CDR2 FQNEAQ (reference sequence). CDR3 length equals 14 residues. The V and J ends lost 3 bases and 9 bases, in that order; junction bases with no gene match: 6.